Below, one TCR beta chain is given with its context. No antigen is known for it. No per-base quality is available; no much larger clone lies one base away. The library was built by means of the immunoSEQ multiplex PCR assay. For TCR sequencing, RNA was extracted from every sample and reverse transcribed into cDNA to serve as template. First-strand cDNA was synthesized using SuperScript III with a 2:1 mix of oligo-dT and random hexamers. A synthetic immune receptor repertoire was used to measure amplification bias, and any remaining bias was corrected computationally. As for the authors' bioinformatics: After raw reads were preprocessed to remove errors, the CDR3 was defined following IMGT conventions as running from the conserved cysteine to phenylalanine. Clonality was computed as 1 minus the Shannon entropy, with the entropy normalized by log2 of the number of productive unique TCRs. Whether scalp clones were CD4 or CD8 was inferred by matching scalp TCRbeta sequences against CD4 and CD8 repertoires sorted from blood. As stored in TCRdb, this immuneACCESS dataset retains in-frame rearrangements with V and J assigned. A fraction of the clones does not appear; measured against another copy, unresolved V genes explain less than half of the discrepancy, and the remainder lacks a known reason. The V and J calls and the clone size are those of that table, but D and trimming were determined from the DNA. The sample profile shows 100,000 or so clones; about three fifths of them were found once. Roughly 15% of the sample lies in the top ten.

This entry is derived from a study of CD8+ T cells in alopecia areata (dated by TCRdb to the late 2010s). For context, the study as a whole: Treated patients were enrolled in an open-label pilot trial of oral tofacitinib at 5 to 10 mg twice daily for moderate-to-severe alopecia areata. Tofacitinib was given for 6 to 18 months, followed by 6 months of follow-up off drug to assess delayed response and recurrence. Disease severity in treated patients was measured with the SALT score, which quantifies the percentage of affected scalp surface area. To study T cell clonal expansion in alopecia areata, the researchers applied high-throughput TCRbeta sequencing to both the C3H/HeJ mouse model and human patients. In humans, TCRbeta sequencing was performed on scalp tissue and on sorted CD4+ and CD8+ peripheral blood T cells from healthy controls and from patients with patchy or totalis/universalis alopecia areata. Patients on tofacitinib were biopsied at baseline and after 4 and 24 weeks of treatment, and several of the patients also had a later scalp biopsy. Scalp clonality was compared among normal scalp (n=4), patchy alopecia areata scalp (n=8), and alopecia totalis/universalis scalp (n=8). The RNA source kit depended on sample type: the PAXgene miRNA kit for fixed scalp, the miRNeasy kit for PBMCs, and the RNeasy kit for mouse skin. TCRbeta CDR3 regions were amplified by immunoSEQ multiplex PCR with 35 Vbeta forward and 13 Jbeta reverse primers.

In light of the paper, this sample's treatment or condition label describes: oral pan-JAK inhibitor, 5-10 mg twice daily. From alopecia areata patients, peripheral blood was collected along with lesional scalp punch biopsies. PBMCs were isolated by density centrifugation and stained for CD3, CD4 and CD8, and CD4+ and CD8+ T cells were sorted on a FACSAria. On the study overall, not on this receptor specifically: Unlike mouse skin, which is dominated by gammadelta T cells, normal human skin has resident alphabeta T cells that are also sequenced, and this complicates analysis of the scalp TCR repertoire. Compared with normal scalp, lesional scalp, particularly in alopecia totalis/universalis, had higher clonality and more expanded CD8+ clones, which suggests antigenic drive. Many expanded lesional clones were found to persist in scalp and blood during tofacitinib treatment, and relapse after treatment cessation may be partly explained by this persistence. Tofacitinib significantly decreased scalp clonality and the number of expanded CD8+ clones among the top 100 scalp clones. Because the treated cohort was small and had just a single nonresponder, larger studies are needed to establish links between baseline CD8+ expansion and response. Shared TCR sequences between patients were less evident than in mice, which may be partly attributable to HLA diversity in the patient population.

Spanning cysteine to phenylalanine, the CDR3 consists of 16 amino acids. The CDR3 DNA has 48 bases and is translated from base 1. A distance of 14 bases separates the germline ends of V and J, which lose 1 base and 4 bases respectively. The germline V gene (reference sequence) sets CDR1 to LNHNV and CDR2 to YYDKDF. This TCR was sampled from a human donor with alopecia areata. Recombination connected TRBV15 to TRBJ1-5; the D segment cannot be called with confidence. Sequences were derived from CD8+ T cells sorted from blood, sampled around week 55, from a patient treated with tofacitinib. Here is the DNA: TGTGCCACCAGCAGAGTAGGTATATGGGGTAATCAGCCCCAGCATTTT. Translated, this is CATSRVGIWGNQPQHF.